This T cell receptor (beta chain) was sequenced in a study of CD8 T cells in ankylosing spondylitis. Study-level points and caveats: Clones that were linked to disease were CD8+ and were relatively rare in peripheral blood.

The trim removed 3 bases at V and 6 bases at J, leaving 4 bases unmatched. CDR1 and CDR2 (germline): SGHRS, YFSETQ. The CDR3 has 15 amino acids. This clonotype was detected many times. Its antigen is as yet unknown. With molecular barcodes, quantitative 5'-RACE was used to make the TCR beta libraries. A single record per CDR3 protein comes from TCRdb applying MiXCR to the 5' RACE reads. The table has 69,000 or so distinct CDR3 sequences, approximately 5% seen once. The source material was blood, either unsorted or a sorted T cell fraction (not recorded which). J is TRBJ1-4 and V is TRBV5-1, with TRBD1 matching over 11 bases. This clonotype was sampled from a male donor with ankylosing spondylitis or in good health (not recorded which). The chain's CDR3 is CASSWTGGRDEKLFF. CDR3 nucleotides: TGCGCCAGCAGCTGGACAGGGGGCCGGGATGAAAAACTGTTTTTT.